These T cell receptor beta chains were read from a single sample in a study of T-cell memory formation after mild COVID-19. TCRdb reanalysed the 5' RACE reads using MiXCR and keeps one entry per CDR3 protein. The sample gives around 310,000 distinct CDR3 sequences, 13% to 15% of which show up once; 21% is in the top ten. Sequencing was performed on PBMCs or a T cell subset sorted from them (not recorded which). The receptors derive from a man between 18 and 29 years old who had mild COVID-19 (a few samples of this study predate the infection). Cell type and time point are not known. Each CDR3 is given with its conserved first and last residue. Each record gives: J gene, CDR3 length, clone size, V gene, D gene, CDR3 DNA, CDR3 protein. A D gene is named only where the DNA matches it firmly. The size of a clone is reported for some rows only, either as once, few or many, or as a class for expanded clones.

>TRBJ1-4|15|few|TRBV2|.
TGTGCCAGCACCCGATGGACCGACGCGAAAGAAAAACTGTTTTTT
CASTRWTDAKEKLFF
>TRBJ1-1|14|.|TRBV4-2|.
TGTGCCAGCAGCCAAGATGACGCCGGCACTGAAGCTTTCTTT
CASSQDDAGTEAFF
>TRBJ1-1|13|.|TRBV27|.
TGTGCCAGCAGTTTTCAGGGGTACGCTGAAGCTTTCTTT
CASSFQGYAEAFF
>TRBJ1-1|14|few|TRBV7-3|.
TGTGCCAGCAGCTTAAAAGGGGTTCGAACTGAAGCTTTCTTT
CASSLKGVRTEAFF
>TRBJ2-7|15|.|TRBV20-1|TRBD1
TGCAGTGCTAGAGATGGGGACAGGGGTAGCTACGAGCAGTACTTC
CSARDGDRGSYEQYF
>TRBJ1-2|12|.|TRBV7-9|.
TGTGCCAGCAGCCCTCCGGCGGAAGGCTACACCTTC
CASSPPAEGYTF
>TRBJ1-2|15|few|TRBV4-1|.
TGCGCCAGCAGCCAAGATCCGACAGAAAACTATGGCTACACCTTC
CASSQDPTENYGYTF
>TRBJ2-2|17|few|TRBV4-3|TRBD2
TGCGCCAGCAGCCAAGATAATAGCGGGGGGCCCACCGGGGAGCTGTTTTTT
CASSQDNSGGPTGELFF
>TRBJ2-1|13|.|TRBV20-1|.
TGCAGTGCGGGGACGGGACTTTCAAATGAGCAGTTCTTC
CSAGTGLSNEQFF
>TRBJ1-1|15|.|TRBV27|TRBD1
TGTGCCAGCAGTTTAGGGACAGGGGGCTTCACTGAAGCTTTCTTT
CASSLGTGGFTEAFF
>TRBJ2-3|16|.|TRBV9|TRBD2
TGTGCCAGCAGCCCTCGAGAAGGCGGGGGGCCTGTTGCGCAGTATTTT
CASSPREGGGPVAQYF
>TRBJ2-3|13|few|TRBV6-5|TRBD2
TGTGCCACCTTAGCGGGGGGCACAGATACGCAGTATTTT
CATLAGGTDTQYF
>TRBJ2-2|17|.|TRBV4-1|TRBD1
TGCGCCAGCAGCCAAGATAGGACAGGGCGGGACACCGGGGAGCTGTTTTTT
CASSQDRTGRDTGELFF
>TRBJ2-6|15|few|TRBV5-1|.
TGCGCCAGCAGCTTGTACGGGGATGGGGCCAACGTCCTGACTTTC
CASSLYGDGANVLTF
>TRBJ1-3|13|.|TRBV7-9|.
TGTGCCAGCAGCGAAGTCCAGGGAAACACCATATATTTT
CASSEVQGNTIYF
>TRBJ2-7|12|.|TRBV6-1|.
TGTGCCAGCAGTGTAGGCGGGCCCGAGCAGTACTTC
CASSVGGPEQYF
>TRBJ2-1|15|.|TRBV29-1|TRBD2
TGCAGCGTAGTAGGTAGCGGGGGGAAATACAATGAGCAGTTCTTC
CSVVGSGGKYNEQFF
>TRBJ2-5|13|few|TRBV10-3|.
TGTGCCATCAGCCCCACCCCCCCAGAGACCCAGTACTTC
CAISPTPPETQYF
>TRBJ2-5|13|few|TRBV5-1|.
TGCGCCAGCAGCTTGGGTTACCTAGAGACCCAGTACTTC
CASSLGYLETQYF
>TRBJ1-4|15|few|TRBV5-1|TRBD1
TGCGCCAGCAGCCCGCGGGGACAGGGTCGCGAAAAACTGTTTTTT
CASSPRGQGREKLFF
>TRBJ2-3|14|few|TRBV6-2/TRBV6-3|TRBD1
TGTGCCAGCAGAAATGACAGGGGGACAGATACGCAGTATTTT
CASRNDRGTDTQYF
>TRBJ2-5|14|few|TRBV6-2/TRBV6-3|.
TGTGCCAGCGAAGTTGAGCTGGGGATGGAGACCCAGTACTTC
CASEVELGMETQYF
>TRBJ2-4|15|.|TRBV7-2|.
TGTGCCAGCAGCTTAGTCCCCAGGGGTCAGGACATTCAGTACTTC
CASSLVPRGQDIQYF
>TRBJ2-4|15|.|TRBV20-1|TRBD2
TGCAGTGCTAGCGGACTAGCGGGGGATCGGGACATTCAGTACTTC
CSASGLAGDRDIQYF
>TRBJ2-1|14|.|TRBV5-1|TRBD2
TGCGCCAGCAGCGGGATCGGGGGGGACAATGAGCAGTTCTTC
CASSGIGGDNEQFF
>TRBJ2-2|16|.|TRBV6-5|TRBD1
TGTGCCAGCAGGAGACAGGGGGCCTGGGAGACCGGGGAGCTGTTTTTT
CASRRQGAWETGELFF
>TRBJ2-7|16|few|TRBV5-1|.
TGCGCCAGCAGCTTGGAACAGGGCCCCAACTCCTACGAGCAGTACTTC
CASSLEQGPNSYEQYF
>TRBJ2-5|17|few|TRBV6-6|.
TGTGCCAGCAGTTACTCTCGGGCCCACGCAGGCCAAGAGACCCAGTACTTC
CASSYSRAHAGQETQYF